A selection of T cell receptor beta chains follows, all from one sample in a study of blood T cell repertoires in COVID-19. Some clones are missing from TCRdb's copy, which holds only in-frame ones; the method was immunoSEQ multiplex PCR. The table has a few hundred thousand clones, roughly 89% seen once. Sequencing used PBMCs or T cells enriched from blood (not recorded which). The source is a woman aged 50 to 60 who had been exposed to COVID-19. CDR3s include the opening cysteine and the closing phenylalanine or tryptophan. Each record gives: CDR3 protein, CDR3 DNA, J gene, clone size, D gene, V gene. A D gene is named only where the DNA matches it firmly. Not all rows give a size; the values are once, few, many and, for expanded clones, a class.

CASSQVFRTESSYEQYF,TGTGCCAGCAGCCAAGTATTTCGGACAGAGAGCTCCTACGAGCAGTACTTC,TRBJ2-7,once,-,TRBV14
CASSRDRGNTEAFF,TGTGCCAGCAGCCGGGACAGGGGGAACACTGAAGCTTTCTTT,TRBJ1-1,-,TRBD1,TRBV7-8
CASSERSGQNIYGYTF,TGTGCCAGCAGTGAAAGATCGGGACAGAACATCTATGGCTACACCTTC,TRBJ1-2,-,TRBD1,TRBV6-1
CASESGLRVHNSPLHF,TGTGCCAGCGAAAGCGGGCTCCGGGTACATAATTCACCCCTCCACTTT,TRBJ1-6,few,-,TRBV30
CASSVLSSGGATDTQYF,TGTGCCAGCAGCGTTCTTTCTAGCGGGGGGGCTACAGATACGCAGTATTTT,TRBJ2-3,-,TRBD2,TRBV9
CASSLERAVAFF,TGTGCCAGCAGCTTAGAGAGGGCTGTCGCTTTCTTT,TRBJ1-1,-,-,TRBV7-8
CASSQDWANIYTGELFF,TGCGCCAGCAGCCAAGATTGGGCAAACATTTACACCGGGGAGCTGTTTTTT,TRBJ2-2,-,-,TRBV4-1
CASSYRTPNTGELFF,TGTGCCAGCAGTTACCGGACACCCAACACCGGGGAGCTGTTTTTT,TRBJ2-2,-,-,TRBV6-2/TRBV6-3
CASSLMRTGELFF,TGTGCCAGCAGCTTAATGAGGACCGGGGAGCTGTTTTTT,TRBJ2-2,-,-,TRBV11-2
CASSLRSSLNTGELFF,TGTGCCAGCAGTTTAAGATCTAGCCTGAACACCGGGGAGCTGTTTTTT,TRBJ2-2,-,-,TRBV28
CASSFRDRTTGELFF,TGCGCCAGCAGCTTTAGGGACAGGACTACCGGGGAGCTGTTTTTT,TRBJ2-2,-,TRBD1,TRBV5-1
CASSPIGTGISGANVLTF,TGTGCCAGCAGCCCCATCGGGACAGGTATCTCTGGGGCCAACGTCCTGACTTTC,TRBJ2-6,-,TRBD1,TRBV3-1/TRBV3-2
CASSSRGYEQYF,TGTGCCAGCAGTTCCAGGGGGTACGAGCAGTACTTC,TRBJ2-7,-,TRBD1,TRBV6-5
CASSLSNIRSYNEQFF,TGCGCCAGCAGCCTTTCTAATATCCGCTCCTACAATGAGCAGTTCTTC,TRBJ2-1,-,-,TRBV5-1
CAISDLGANTGELFF,TGTGCCATCAGTGACCTAGGAGCTAACACCGGGGAGCTGTTTTTT,TRBJ2-2,-,-,TRBV10-3
CASSVGFGGTEAFF,TGTGCCAGCAGTGTGGGGTTCGGGGGCACTGAAGCTTTCTTT,TRBJ1-1,-,-,TRBV2
CASSLALGGAKNIQYF,TGTGCCAGCAGCTTAGCCCTCGGGGGTGCCAAAAACATTCAGTACTTC,TRBJ2-4,-,-,TRBV7-2
CASSLGTGNYNEQFF,TGTGCCAGCAGCTTAGGGACAGGGAACTACAATGAGCAGTTCTTC,TRBJ2-1,-,TRBD1,TRBV7-6
CASSQMGNDNEQFF,TGTGCCAGCAGCCAAATGGGCAATGACAATGAGCAGTTCTTC,TRBJ2-1,-,-,TRBV14
CASGQGVQETQYF,TGTGCCAGTGGACAGGGCGTTCAGGAGACCCAGTACTTC,TRBJ2-5,-,TRBD1,TRBV12-3/TRBV12-4
CASSGRDNGNTIYF,TGTGCCAGCAGTGGCCGGGACAACGGAAACACCATATATTTT,TRBJ1-3,-,-,TRBV28
CASSGPSGGADEQFF,TGTGCCAGCTCGGGCCCTAGCGGGGGGGCAGATGAGCAGTTCTTC,TRBJ2-1,-,TRBD2,TRBV18
CASNLGSSYNSPLHF,TGTGCCAGCAACCTCGGGAGCTCCTATAATTCACCCCTCCACTTT,TRBJ1-6,-,-,TRBV7-2
CASTQAGQGGQPQHF,TGTGCCAGCACCCAAGCGGGACAGGGGGGTCAGCCCCAGCATTTT,TRBJ1-5,once,TRBD1,TRBV6-5
CASRRNSLPSGANVLTF,TGTGCCAGTAGACGGAACAGTCTACCCTCTGGGGCCAACGTCCTGACTTTC,TRBJ2-6,-,-,TRBV19
CASSFTGNEKLFF,TGCGCCAGCAGCTTCACGGGGAATGAAAAACTGTTTTTT,TRBJ1-4,-,-,TRBV5-1